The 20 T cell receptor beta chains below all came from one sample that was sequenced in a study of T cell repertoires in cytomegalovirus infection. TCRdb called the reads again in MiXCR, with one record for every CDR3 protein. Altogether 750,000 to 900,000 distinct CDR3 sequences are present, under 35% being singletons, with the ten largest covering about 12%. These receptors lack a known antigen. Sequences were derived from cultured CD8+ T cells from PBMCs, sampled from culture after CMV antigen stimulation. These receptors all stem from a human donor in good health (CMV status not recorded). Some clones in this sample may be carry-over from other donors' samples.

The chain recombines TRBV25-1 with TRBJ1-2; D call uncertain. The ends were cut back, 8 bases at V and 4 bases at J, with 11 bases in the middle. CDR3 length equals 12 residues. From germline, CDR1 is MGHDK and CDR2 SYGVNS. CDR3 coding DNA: TGTGCCAGCCAACCGTCGATCTATGGCTACACCTTC. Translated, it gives CASQPSIYGYTF.

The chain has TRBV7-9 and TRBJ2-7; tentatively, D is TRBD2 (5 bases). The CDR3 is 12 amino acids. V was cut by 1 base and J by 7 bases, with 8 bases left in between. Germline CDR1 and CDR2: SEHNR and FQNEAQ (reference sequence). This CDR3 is CASSLEGEEQYV. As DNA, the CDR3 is TGTGCCAGCAGCTTAGAGGGAGAGGAGCAGTACGTC.

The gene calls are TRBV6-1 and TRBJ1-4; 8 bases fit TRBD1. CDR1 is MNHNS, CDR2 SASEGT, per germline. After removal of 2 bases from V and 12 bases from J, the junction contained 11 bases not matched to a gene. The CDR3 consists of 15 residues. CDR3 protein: CASSERATDRAELFF. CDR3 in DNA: TGTGCCAGCAGTGAACGTGCGACGGACAGGGCCGAACTGTTTTTT.

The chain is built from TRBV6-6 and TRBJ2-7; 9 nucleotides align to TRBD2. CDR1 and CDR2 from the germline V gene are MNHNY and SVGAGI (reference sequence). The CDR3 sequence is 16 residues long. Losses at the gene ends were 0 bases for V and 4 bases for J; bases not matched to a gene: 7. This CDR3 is CASSYSGLAGRYEQYV. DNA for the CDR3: TGTGCCAGCAGTTACTCAGGGCTAGCGGGGAGATACGAGCAGTACGTC.

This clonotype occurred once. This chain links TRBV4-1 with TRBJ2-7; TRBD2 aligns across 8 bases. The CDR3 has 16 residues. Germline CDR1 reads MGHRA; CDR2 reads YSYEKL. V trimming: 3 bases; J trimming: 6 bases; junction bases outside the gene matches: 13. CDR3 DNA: TGCGCCAGCAGCCATTCCCCGGGACTAGTAACCTCCGAGCAGTACTTC. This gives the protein CASSHSPGLVTSEQYF.

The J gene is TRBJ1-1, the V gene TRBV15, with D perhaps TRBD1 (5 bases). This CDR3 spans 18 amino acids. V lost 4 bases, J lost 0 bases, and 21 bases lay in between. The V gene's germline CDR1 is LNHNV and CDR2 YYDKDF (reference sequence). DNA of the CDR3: TGTGCCACCAGCACTCCTCCCGGGGCAGATGCAATGAACACTGAAGCTTTCTTT. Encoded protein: CATSTPPGADAMNTEAFF.

For the CDR3, the DNA is TGTGCCAGCAGCCCAGGAACGGACAGGTTTGACTACGAGCAGTACGTC. It codes for CASSPGTDRFDYEQYV. This chain joins TRBV7-9 and TRBJ2-7; 7 nucleotides agree with TRBD1. The V gene end was trimmed by 5 bases and the J gene end by 3 bases; junction bases not matched to a gene: 13. This CDR3 region has 16 residues. The germline gives CDR1 SEHNR, CDR2 FQNEAQ (reference sequence).

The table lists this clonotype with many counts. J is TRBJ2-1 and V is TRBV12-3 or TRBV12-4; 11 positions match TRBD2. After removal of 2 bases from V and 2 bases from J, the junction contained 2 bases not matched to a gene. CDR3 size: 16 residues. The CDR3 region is CASSLPGLAAYNEQFF. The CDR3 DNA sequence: TGTGCCAGCAGTTTACCGGGACTAGCGGCCTACAATGAGCAGTTCTTC.

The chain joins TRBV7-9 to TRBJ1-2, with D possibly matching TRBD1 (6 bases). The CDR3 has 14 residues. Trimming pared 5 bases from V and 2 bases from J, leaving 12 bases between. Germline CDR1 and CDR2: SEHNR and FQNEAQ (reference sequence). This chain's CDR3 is CASSGQTENYGYTF. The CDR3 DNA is TGTGCCAGCAGCGGACAGACAGAGAACTATGGCTACACCTTC.

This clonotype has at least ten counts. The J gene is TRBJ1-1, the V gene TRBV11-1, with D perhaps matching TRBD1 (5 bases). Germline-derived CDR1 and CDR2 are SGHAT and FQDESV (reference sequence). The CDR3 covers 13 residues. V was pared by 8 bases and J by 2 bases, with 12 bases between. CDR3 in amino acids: CASGTTVNTEAFF. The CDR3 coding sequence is TGTGCCAGCGGGACCACAGTAAACACTGAAGCTTTCTTT.

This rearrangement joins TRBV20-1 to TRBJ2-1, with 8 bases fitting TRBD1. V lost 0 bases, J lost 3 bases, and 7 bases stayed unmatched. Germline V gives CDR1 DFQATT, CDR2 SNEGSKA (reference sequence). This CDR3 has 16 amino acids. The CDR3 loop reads CSARDPGTGYYNEQFF. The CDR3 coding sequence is TGCAGTGCTAGAGATCCCGGGACAGGTTACTACAATGAGCAGTTCTTC.

CDR3 DNA: TGTGCCATCAAAACGGGACTGGGGGCGGATAACTATGGCTACACCTTC. Residues: CAIKTGLGADNYGYTF. The chain uses TRBV10-3 and TRBJ1-2, with a tentative D call TRBD1 (6 bases). This CDR3 has 16 residues. CDR1 and CDR2 from the germline V gene are ENHRY and SYGVKD. V was trimmed by 7 bases and J by 1 base, leaving 19 bases between them.

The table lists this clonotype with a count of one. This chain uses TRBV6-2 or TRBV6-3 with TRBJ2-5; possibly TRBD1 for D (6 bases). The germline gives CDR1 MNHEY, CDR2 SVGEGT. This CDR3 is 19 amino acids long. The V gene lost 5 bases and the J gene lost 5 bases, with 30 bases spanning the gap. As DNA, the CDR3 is TGTGCCAGCAGTCCAGACCGCTACCCCACGAACAGGGATTACGAGACCCAGTACTTC. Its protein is CASSPDRYPTNRDYETQYF.

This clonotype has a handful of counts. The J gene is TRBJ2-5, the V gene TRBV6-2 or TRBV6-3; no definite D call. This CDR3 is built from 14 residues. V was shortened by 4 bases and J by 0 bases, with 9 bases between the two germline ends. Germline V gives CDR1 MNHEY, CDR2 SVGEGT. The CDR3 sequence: CASSSVSHQETQYF. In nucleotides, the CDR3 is TGTGCCAGCAGTTCCGTTAGCCACCAAGAGACCCAGTACTTC.

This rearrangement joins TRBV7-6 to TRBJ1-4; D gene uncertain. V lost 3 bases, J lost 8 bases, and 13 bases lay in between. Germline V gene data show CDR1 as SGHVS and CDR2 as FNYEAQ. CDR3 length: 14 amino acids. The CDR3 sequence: CASSFMGVGEKLFF. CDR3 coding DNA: TGTGCCAGCAGCTTTATGGGAGTCGGGGAAAAACTGTTTTTT.

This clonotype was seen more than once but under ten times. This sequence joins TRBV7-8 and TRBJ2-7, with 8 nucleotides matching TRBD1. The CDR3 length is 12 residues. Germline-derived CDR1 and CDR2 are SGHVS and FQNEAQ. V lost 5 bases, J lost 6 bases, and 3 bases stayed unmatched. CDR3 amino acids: CASSADRAEQYF. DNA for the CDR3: TGTGCCAGCAGCGCGGACAGGGCCGAGCAGTACTTC.

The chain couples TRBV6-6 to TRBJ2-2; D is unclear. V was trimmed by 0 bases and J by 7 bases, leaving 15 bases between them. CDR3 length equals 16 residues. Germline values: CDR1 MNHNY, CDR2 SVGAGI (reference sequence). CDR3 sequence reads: CASSYSSPLGNGELFF. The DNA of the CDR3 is TGTGCCAGCAGTTACTCGAGTCCCTTGGGTAACGGGGAGCTGTTTTTT.

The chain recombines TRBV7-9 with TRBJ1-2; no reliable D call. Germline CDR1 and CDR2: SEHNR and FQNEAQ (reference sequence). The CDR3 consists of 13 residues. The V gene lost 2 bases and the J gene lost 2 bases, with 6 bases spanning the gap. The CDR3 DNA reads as TGTGCCAGCAGCTTAATCGAGAACTATGGCTACACCTTC. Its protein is CASSLIENYGYTF. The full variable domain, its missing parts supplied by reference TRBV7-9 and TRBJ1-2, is DTGVSQNPRHKITKRGQNVTFRCDPISEHNRLYWYRQTLGQGPEFLTYFQNEAQLEKSRLLSDRFSAERPKGSFSTLEIQRTEQGDSAMYLCASSLIENYGYTFGSGTRLTVV.

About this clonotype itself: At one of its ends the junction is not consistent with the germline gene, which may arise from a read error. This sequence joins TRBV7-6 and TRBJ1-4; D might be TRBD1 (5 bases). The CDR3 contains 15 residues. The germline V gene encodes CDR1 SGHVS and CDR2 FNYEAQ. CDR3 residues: CASSLGDGRNEKLVF. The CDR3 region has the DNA TGTGCCAGCAGCCTAGGGGACGGACGTAATGAAAAACTGGTTTTT.

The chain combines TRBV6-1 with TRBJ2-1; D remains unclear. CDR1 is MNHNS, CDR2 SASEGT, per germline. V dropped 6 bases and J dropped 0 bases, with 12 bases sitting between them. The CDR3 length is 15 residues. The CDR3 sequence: CASRKDVSSYNEQFF. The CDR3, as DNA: TGTGCCAGCAGGAAGGACGTTAGCTCCTACAATGAGCAGTTCTTC.